The 30 T cell receptor beta chains below come from one sample, sequenced in a study of shared clonotypes between healthy human individuals (dated by TCRdb to about 2020). The library was prepared using the immunoSEQ multiplex PCR assay. The source is immuneACCESS, and TCRdb retained only in-frame sequences with V and J called. Part of the clones is not carried over; for the studies checked, unresolved V genes explain less than half of this, and the remainder is unexplained. A total of about 490,000 clones appear in this sample, 81% of them only once. 12% of the sample belongs to the ten largest clones. The specimen was PBMCs. Receptors originate from a woman in her thirties or forties in good health. Some clones in this sample may be carry-over from other donors' samples.

The chain recombines TRBV15 with TRBJ2-5, with D possibly being TRBD1 (6 bases). Germline CDR1 reads LNHNV; CDR2 reads YYDKDF (reference sequence). This CDR3 has 14 amino acids. Between the trimmed V and J ends, which lost 0 bases and 4 bases, there was a span of 9 bases. The CDR3 region is CATSRDRRGETQYF. For the CDR3, the DNA is TGTGCCACCAGCAGAGATCGCAGGGGAGAGACCCAGTACTTC.

A remark on this clone: A read error likely explains this, since a far larger clone differs by one base. V gene TRBV19 combines with J gene TRBJ1-2, with D possibly being TRBD1 (6 bases). The CDR3 is 14 residues long. From germline, CDR1 is LNHDA and CDR2 SQIVND (reference sequence). CDR3 DNA: TGTGCATCCAGCCGGGACACACGGAACAATGGCTACACCTTC. It codes for CASSRDTRNNGYTF.

The chain links TRBV15 to TRBJ1-1; no clear D. The CDR3 is made up of 13 amino acids. V lost 3 bases and J lost 8, with 13 bases in between. Per the germline V gene, CDR1 is LNHNV and CDR2 is YYDKDF (reference sequence). CDR3 in DNA: TGTGCCACCAGCAGCCAATACAGTGTAGAAGCTTTCTTT. Translating gives CATSSQYSVEAFF.

The chain couples TRBV7-9 to TRBJ1-1; D might be TRBD1 (5 bases). This CDR3 region has 14 residues. The germline gives CDR1 SEHNR, CDR2 FQNEAQ (reference sequence). Trimming pared 6 bases from V and 5 bases from J, leaving 16 bases between. CDR3 residues: CASRFGAEGTEAFF. The CDR3 nucleotides read TGTGCCAGCAGATTCGGGGCGGAAGGAACTGAAGCTTTCTTT.

This chain links TRBV7-2 with TRBJ2-4; possible D gene TRBD1, 6 bases. V was cut by 5 bases and J by 6 bases, with 17 bases left in between. CDR1 and CDR2 (germline): SGHTA, FQGNSA. There are 15 residues in the CDR3. The CDR3: CASSATGFRGNIQYF. In DNA form, the CDR3 reads TGTGCCAGCAGCGCTACAGGGTTTCGGGGAAACATTCAGTACTTC.

The chain joins TRBV7-9 to TRBJ2-5, with 10 bases fitting TRBD2. The length of the CDR3 is 15 residues. The trim removed 3 bases at V and 5 bases at J, leaving 6 bases unmatched. Germline V gene sequence: CDR1 SEHNR, CDR2 FQNEAQ (reference sequence). Here the CDR3 DNA reads TGTGCCAGCAGCTTTATAGCGGGAGGATGGGAGACCCAGTACTTC. Its translation is CASSFIAGGWETQYF.

The V gene is TRBV18, the J gene TRBJ1-2; 7 bases align to TRBD1. The CDR3 has 13 amino acids. V gave up 3 bases and J gave up 6 bases; unmatched junction bases: 4. Germline CDR1 KGHSH, CDR2 LQKENI. As DNA, the CDR3 is TGTGCCAGCTCACCCGACAGGGAGGATGGCTACACCTTC. This gives the protein CASSPDREDGYTF.

J is TRBJ2-1 and V is TRBV7-9; 7 bases are shared with TRBD2. The V segment lost 1 base and the J segment 6 bases; nucleotides outside the gene matches: 18. CDR1 SEHNR and CDR2 FQNEAQ come from the germline V gene (reference sequence). The CDR3 length is 19 residues. This chain's CDR3 is CASSLGGSREPLLRNEQFF. Written as DNA, the CDR3 is TGTGCCAGCAGCTTAGGAGGTTCGCGGGAGCCGCTTTTGCGCAATGAGCAGTTCTTC.

This sequence joins TRBV10-1 and TRBJ2-3; D not certain. V was trimmed by 6 bases and J by 3 bases, leaving 13 bases between them. Germline V gives CDR1 WNHNN, CDR2 SYGVQD (reference sequence). CDR3 length equals 14 residues. This CDR3 reads CASSATLGTDTQYF. CDR3 nucleotides: TGCGCCAGCAGCGCAACCTTGGGAACAGATACGCAGTATTTT.

Points on this clone: The missing conserved phenylalanine or tryptophan at the end of this CDR3 makes a read error likely. In DNA, the CDR3 is TGTGACAGCAGCTTAGCAGCATCTAACTATGGCTACACCTTA. Translating it yields CDSSLAASNYGYTL. The V call is TRBV7-9, the J call TRBJ1-2, with unresolved D. There are 14 residues in the CDR3. Germline V gives CDR1 SEHNR, CDR2 FQNEAQ (reference sequence).

V usage is TRBV6-4 and J usage is TRBJ2-3; no definite D call. Germline V gives CDR1 MRHNA, CDR2 SNTAGT. This CDR3 contains 16 residues. V shed 6 bases and J shed 1 base, with 17 bases lying between them. CDR3 region: CASSRNLVFGTDTQYF. The CDR3 nucleotides read TGTGCCAGCAGCCGCAACCTTGTATTCGGCACAGATACGCAGTATTTT.

In the case of this clone: A much larger clone sits a single nucleotide away, making a read error possible. The rearrangement links TRBV11-2 to TRBJ2-1; 9 nucleotides align to TRBD2. This CDR3 has 15 amino acids. The V gene's germline CDR1 is SGHAT and CDR2 FQNNGV. The CDR3 sequence: CASSSVLAGYNERFF. As DNA, the CDR3 is TGTGCCAGCAGCTCCGTTCTAGCGGGATACAATGAGCGGTTCTTC.

J is TRBJ2-1 and V is TRBV7-3; tentatively, D is TRBD1 (5 bases). The CDR3 extends over 18 amino acids. CDR1 is SGHTA and CDR2 is FQGTGA in the germline V gene. Deletions cut 5 bases from V and 2 bases from J, with 22 bases between. The DNA of the CDR3 is TGTGCCAGCAGCCCTAAGGGGCCGGGCAGCGACCCCTACAATGAGCAGTTCTTC. Residues: CASSPKGPGSDPYNEQFF.

V and J are TRBV21-1 and TRBJ2-3; TRBD2, as called in the table, went unchecked against the DNA. TRBV21-1 is a pseudogene. This CDR3 has 15 amino acids. CDR3 sequence: CASSKDGEFTDTQYF. The CDR3 nucleotides read TGTGCCAGCAGCAAAGACGGGGAGTTCACAGATACGCAGTATTTT.

Details on this clone: A read error may produce the germline difference seen at one junction end. The chain carries TRBV18 and TRBJ1-1; no definite D call. The length of the CDR3 is 14 residues. From germline, CDR1 is KGHSH and CDR2 LQKENI. The CDR3 region is CAGSPPSMSTEAFF. Here the CDR3 DNA reads TGTGCCGGCTCACCACCCTCCATGAGCACTGAAGCTTTCTTT.

The V and J genes are TRBV11-2 and TRBJ2-2; the D gene could be TRBD1 or TRBD2 (5 bases each). V gave up 0 bases and J gave up 1 base, with 9 bases separating them. Germline CDR1 and CDR2: SGHAT and FQNNGV. The CDR3 loop spans 16 amino acids. This chain's CDR3 is CASSLDGTGNTGELFF. CDR3 nucleotide sequence: TGTGCCAGCAGCTTAGATGGGACCGGGAACACCGGGGAGCTGTTTTTT.

As regards this clone: A read error likely explains this, since a far larger clone differs by one base. Other DNA sequences of this sample code for an identical CDR3. The chain employs TRBV29-1 and TRBJ1-1; D is unresolved. There are 13 residues in the CDR3. Germline V gives CDR1 SQVTM, CDR2 ANQGSEA. The V end lost 7 bases, the J end lost 6 bases, and 18 bases lay between the germline ends. CDR3 region: CSAYRDKDAEAFF. Here the CDR3 DNA reads TGCAGCGCTTACCGTGACAAGGATGCTGAAGCTTTCTTT.

The V call is TRBV2, the J call TRBJ2-5; 8 bases are a match to TRBD2. Germline V gene lookup returns CDR1 SNHLY and CDR2 FYNNEI. This CDR3 spans 14 amino acids. After removal of 0 bases from V and 7 bases from J, the junction contained 4 bases not matched to a gene. The chain's CDR3 is CASSEALAEGTQYF. The DNA for the CDR3 is TGTGCCAGCAGTGAAGCACTAGCGGAAGGGACCCAGTACTTC.

The gene calls are TRBV5-4 and TRBJ2-2, with D possibly TRBD2 on 6 matching bases. Per germline, CDR1 SGHNT and CDR2 YYREEE (reference sequence). This CDR3 is built from 17 residues. Trimming shortened V by 0 bases and J by 1 base, and 13 bases separated the two germline ends. The CDR3 region has the DNA TGTGCCAGCAGCTTGGACCCCCTAGCGAGGAACACCGGGGAGCTGTTTTTT. As protein: CASSLDPLARNTGELFF. The full variable domain, completed using reference TRBV5-4 and TRBJ2-2, is ETGVTQSPTHLIKTRGQQVTLRCSSQSGHNTVSWYQQALGQGPQFIFQYYREEENGRGNFPPRFSGLQFPNYSSELNVNALELDDSALYLCASSLDPLARNTGELFFGEGSRLTVL.

The CDR3 spells CASSLRASYEQYF. CDR3 DNA sequence: TGTGCCAGCAGTTTACGGGCTTCTTACGAGCAGTACTTC. The chain is built from TRBV28 and TRBJ2-7, with no clear D. In germline, CDR1 is MDHEN, CDR2 SYDVKM. This CDR3 comprises 13 residues. V dropped 2 bases and J dropped 4 bases, with 9 bases sitting between them.

The chain carries TRBV28 and TRBJ2-7; no definite D call. The length of the CDR3 is 14 residues. Trimming left V 6 bases short and J 2 bases short, with 14 bases between. Germline loops: CDR1 MDHEN, CDR2 SYDVKM. CDR3 protein: CASRRQTLTYEQYF. For the CDR3, the DNA is TGTGCCAGCAGGAGACAAACCCTTACCTACGAGCAGTACTTC.

This clone has only a few counts. With a far larger clone one base away, a read error is the likely cause. The chain recombines TRBV4-1 with TRBJ2-7, with D hard to call. Trimming stripped 1 base from V and 4 bases from J, with 14 bases between. Germline lookup yields CDR1 MGHRA and CDR2 YSYEKL. The CDR3 is 15 residues long. The CDR3 bases are TGCGCCAGCAGCCAAGCGGTCTCCCTGAGGTACGAGCAGTACTTC. Translation gives CASSQAVSLRYEQYF.

Remarks on this clone: This likely reflects a read error, since a far larger clone is one base away. The gene calls are TRBV10-3 and TRBJ1-5; D gene uncertain. Trimming stripped 1 base from V and 0 bases from J, with 13 bases between. Germline V gene data show CDR1 as ENHRY and CDR2 as SYGVKD. This CDR3 spans 17 amino acids. CDR3 in amino acids: CAISEYSEVGSNQPQHF. DNA for the CDR3: TGTGCCATCAGTGAGTACAGCGAAGTGGGTAGCAATCAGCCCCAGCATTTT.

This chain uses TRBV9 with TRBJ2-3; TRBD1 is a possible D gene (6 bases). The CDR3 runs 14 residues. Germline values: CDR1 SGDLS, CDR2 YYNGEE. V lost 5 bases, J lost 6 bases, and 16 bases lay in between. CDR3 sequence reads: CASSEGGSSDTQYF. As DNA, the CDR3 is TGTGCCAGCAGTGAAGGGGGTTCCTCCGATACGCAGTATTTT.

The chain couples TRBV5-1 to TRBJ2-1; D call uncertain. V was cut by 6 bases and J by 8 bases, with 9 bases left in between. CDR1 is SGHRS, CDR2 YFSETQ, per germline. CDR3 size: 11 residues. In nucleotides, the CDR3 is TGCGCCAGCATGCGTGTTGATGAGCAGTTCTTC. Its protein product is CASMRVDEQFF.

This clone was observed once. The rearrangement uses TRBV27 and TRBJ2-3; a weak D match, TRBD2 (6 bases). Trimming removed 6 bases from V and 5 bases from J, with 6 bases in between. This CDR3 is 11 amino acids long. The germline CDR1 and CDR2 sequences are MNHEY and SMNVEV (reference sequence). The CDR3 DNA follows: TGTGCCAGCAGCGGGGGAGATACGCAGTATTTT. Protein sequence: CASSGGDTQYF.

The chain links TRBV7-8 to TRBJ2-7; 10 bases are a match to TRBD2. The CDR3 contains 14 residues. The germline gives CDR1 SGHVS, CDR2 FQNEAQ. After removal of 7 bases from V and 3 bases from J, the junction contained 6 bases not matched to a gene. The CDR3 DNA reads as TGTGCCAGCATCCGGACTAGCGGTAGCTACGAGCAGTACTTC. Translation gives CASIRTSGSYEQYF.

This clone was observed once. A read error is the likely source, as a far larger clone sits one nucleotide away. The conserved closing phenylalanine or tryptophan is absent in this CDR3, likely reflecting a read error. The chain combines TRBV28 with TRBJ2-4; 7 positions agree with TRBD2. Germline CDR1 and CDR2: MDHEN and SYDVKM. The length of the CDR3 is 16 residues. V lost 3 bases and J lost 0; bases outside the gene matches: 5. CDR3 sequence: CASSFGGNRAKNIQYL. The CDR3 DNA is TGTGCCAGCAGTTTCGGGGGGAATAGAGCCAAAAACATTCAGTACCTC.

CDR3 DNA sequence: TGTGCCAGCAGCTTGGCCTTTTTTGGGGGCGGGGAGCTGTTTTTT. Encoded protein: CASSLAFFGGGELFF. V usage is TRBV5-4 and J usage is TRBJ2-2; perhaps D is TRBD1 or TRBD2 (5 bases each). Germline loops: CDR1 SGHNT, CDR2 YYREEE (reference sequence). Trimming removed 0 bases at V and 7 bases at J, with 13 bases between. The CDR3 consists of 15 residues.

Concerning this clone: This probably arose from a read error, given a far larger clone one base away. The CDR3 nucleotides read TGTGCCAGCAGTCAAGCGGCAAGGGAGACCCGGTACTTC. Its protein is CASSQAARETRYF. The V gene is TRBV4-2, the J gene TRBJ2-5, with TRBD2 as a possible D gene (5 bases). Germline V CDR1 and CDR2: LGHNA, YNFKEQ. This CDR3 spans 13 amino acids.